The following is a T cell receptor beta chain sequence with its context. Data came from immunoSEQ multiplex PCR; TCRdb stores just in-frame clones and leaves some out. Of fewer than 300,000 clones detected, under 90% appear once; the ten largest clones hold around 9.1%. Germline-derived CDR1 and CDR2 are SGHTA and FQGTGA. The CDR3 loop spans 14 amino acids. V was trimmed by 3 bases and J by 10 bases, leaving 13 bases between them. The sample originates from a study of blood T cell repertoires in COVID-19. Sequenced: peripheral blood. This sequence joins TRBV7-3 and TRBJ1-6; TRBD1 might be the D (6 bases). The TCR sequence derives from a human donor in a cohort sampled during active COVID-19. The CDR3 here is CASSFQGRESPLHF. Here the CDR3 DNA reads TGTGCCAGCAGCTTTCAGGGGCGCGAGTCACCCCTCCACTTT.